Listed below are T cell receptor beta chains from one sample, sequenced in a study of cytomegalovirus exposure and HLA in healthy donors. Only in-frame clones appear in the TCRdb table, and some are missing; sequencing was by immunoSEQ multiplex PCR. The sample shows 150,000 to 250,000 clones, approximately 85% of them seen only once. Specimen: PBMCs. All receptors derive from a woman aged 45-65 years in good health and CMV-seronegative. Each CDR3 is given without its conserved first and last residue. A D gene is named only where the DNA matches it firmly.

j_gene | d_gene | v_gene | CDR3aa
TRBJ2-1 | TRBD1 | TRBV7-6 | ASSPPGGAEQF
TRBJ1-2 | - | TRBV28 | ASSPDRIYGYT
TRBJ1-1 | - | TRBV6-5 | ASRETLNTEAF
TRBJ2-7 | TRBD1 | TRBV11-3 | ASSPRDRGYEQY
TRBJ2-3 | TRBD2 | TRBV10-2 | ASSEWLAGAKDTQY
TRBJ2-7 | - | TRBV2 | ASRGLAYEQY
TRBJ2-7 | TRBD1 | TRBV11-3 | ASSLGPIQGATYEQY
TRBJ2-1 | - | TRBV7-9 | ASSPNPSADSSSYNEQF
- | - | TRBV6-1 | ASRGLSSYEQY
TRBJ1-4 | TRBD1 | TRBV27 | ASSPRGVSNEKLF